The next 28 T cell receptor beta chains were all read from a single sample in a study of regulatory T cells in long-lasting Graves disease. The time point was: persistent/refractory GD, antithyroid drugs over 5 years with positive TRAb. From RNA extracted from PBMCs, the TCR library was made. iRepertoire HTBI primers and Arm-PCR of CDR3 regions built TCR beta libraries. MiXCR, applied by TCRdb to the multiplex PCR reads, yields one record per CDR3 protein. The top ten hold 6.5% to 10% of the sample, which has some 440,000 distinct CDR3 sequences, less than 25% seen once. The specimen comprised peripheral blood mononuclear cells (PBMCs), sampled when the disease was refractory, from a patient treated with antithyroid drugs. The origin of the receptors is a female donor with Graves disease.

This clonotype has at least ten counts. The chain has TRBV28 and TRBJ2-4; a possible D gene is TRBD2 (6 bases). CDR3 length: 12 residues. Germline values: CDR1 MDHEN, CDR2 SYDVKM. The V and J ends lost 3 bases and 7 bases respectively, with 7 bases between them. The CDR3: CASSFRGNIQYF. DNA of the CDR3: TGTGCCAGCAGTTTTCGGGGGAACATTCAGTACTTC.

Ten or more counts support this clonotype. The V gene is TRBV10-3, the J gene TRBJ1-2; TRBD1 matches at 7 bases. With V trimmed by 0 bases and J by 6 bases, 7 bases remained unmatched. Germline CDR1 ENHRY, CDR2 SYGVKD. The CDR3 runs to 15 residues. The CDR3 region is CAISESNRGNNGYTF. The CDR3, as DNA: TGTGCCATCAGTGAGTCGAACAGGGGAAACAATGGCTACACCTTC.

Comments on this clonotype: The junction shows a germline mismatch at one end, possibly a read error. The rearrangement joins TRBV15 to TRBJ1-5; maybe TRBD1 (5 bases). The V gene's germline CDR1 is LNHNV and CDR2 YYDKDF (reference sequence). This CDR3 comprises 15 residues. The CDR3 nucleotides read TGTGCCACCAGCAGAGGAGGGGTGAGCAATCAGCCCCGGCATTTT. This sequence encodes CATSRGGVSNQPRHF. Complete variable domain (other parts from reference TRBV15 and TRBJ1-5): DAMVIQNPRYQVTQFGKPVTLSCSQTLNHNVMYWYQQKSSQAPKLLFHYYDKDFNNEADTPDNFQSRRPNTSFCFLDIRSPGLGDTAMYLCATSRGGVSNQPRHFGDGTRLSIL.

This clonotype was observed at least ten times. This chain joins TRBV12-3 or TRBV12-4 and TRBJ2-2, with D possibly TRBD1 on 5 matching bases. This CDR3 contains 14 residues. V dropped 5 bases and J dropped 3 bases, with 10 bases sitting between them. CDR3 protein: CASSPRQYTGELFF. The CDR3 region has the DNA TGTGCCAGCAGTCCTCGACAGTACACCGGGGAGCTGTTTTTT.

This clonotype was seen repeatedly, ten times or more. The V gene is TRBV11-1, the J gene TRBJ1-1; D not resolved. This CDR3 spans 14 amino acids. Germline CDR1 reads SGHAT; CDR2 reads FQDESV (reference sequence). V was shortened by 5 bases and J by 4 bases, with 14 bases between the two germline ends. In nucleotides, the CDR3 is TGTGCCAGCAGCCCCGCCCAACTGGGCACTGAAGCTTTCTTT. The encoded protein is CASSPAQLGTEAFF.

In its sample, this clonotype was seen many times. The CDR3 loop reads CASTLDGNTEAFF. In nucleotides, the CDR3 is TGTGCCAGCACCCTGGACGGGAACACTGAAGCTTTCTTT. The chain employs TRBV12-3 or TRBV12-4 and TRBJ1-1; D remains unclear. V shed 7 bases and J shed 1 base, with 10 bases lying between them. CDR3 length: 13 amino acids.

The chain has TRBV12-3 or TRBV12-4 and TRBJ1-2; perhaps TRBD1 as D (5 bases). The length of the CDR3 is 15 residues. The ends were cut back, 4 bases at V and 5 bases at J, with 17 bases in the middle. For the CDR3, the DNA is TGTGCCAGCAGTTCGGGTATCGGGACGGATTATGGCTACACCTTC. It codes for CASSSGIGTDYGYTF.

In this sample, this clonotype turned up many times. The chain has TRBV6-1 and TRBJ2-7; TRBD1 matches at 7 bases. CDR1 is MNHNS, CDR2 SASEGT, per germline. With V trimmed by 5 bases and J by 3 bases, 4 bases remained unmatched. CDR3 length: 13 amino acids. The CDR3 sequence is CASSTAGGYEQYF. CDR3 bases: TGTGCCAGCAGTACGGCAGGGGGCTACGAGCAGTACTTC.

Only one count was recorded for this clonotype. The germline gene is not matched at one end of the junction; a read error may be the cause. The J gene is TRBJ1-3, the V gene TRBV5-1; D is perhaps TRBD1 (5 bases). The germline V gene has CDR1 SGHRS and CDR2 YFSETQ. The CDR3 has 15 residues. This CDR3 reads CASSRDGNSGNAIYF. The CDR3 nucleotides are TGCGCCAGCAGTCGGGACGGCAACTCTGGAAACGCCATATATTTT.

Many counts were recorded for this clonotype. The chain couples TRBV6-2 or TRBV6-3 to TRBJ1-2; D not resolved. The CDR3 extends over 15 amino acids. The V gene lost 1 base and the J gene lost 0 bases, with 9 bases spanning the gap. CDR1 MNHEY and CDR2 SVGEGT come from the germline V gene. CDR3 nucleotide sequence: TGTGCCAGCAGTTACTTTGACGGGCCTAACTATGGCTACACCTTC. The encoded protein is CASSYFDGPNYGYTF.

DNA for the CDR3: TGTGCCAGCAGCTTGATTGCGGGAGACAATGAGCAGTTCTTC. Its translation: CASSLIAGDNEQFF. This rearrangement joins TRBV5-6 to TRBJ2-1; 7 bases are shared with TRBD2. There are 14 residues in the CDR3. CDR1 and CDR2 from the germline V gene are SGHDT and YYEEEE. Trimming removed 1 base from V and 5 bases from J; junction bases left unmatched: 3.

Remarks on this clonotype: A junction end diverges from the germline sequence, so it may reflect a read error. V and J are TRBV6-4 and TRBJ2-7, with 9 nucleotides matching TRBD2. Germline CDR1 reads MRHNA; CDR2 reads SNTAGT. The CDR3 extends over 19 amino acids. CDR3 loop: CASSYSPGPTSGQVYEQYF. In DNA, the CDR3 is TGTGCCAGCAGTTACTCGCCAGGCCCGACTAGCGGACAGGTCTACGAGCAGTACTTC.

The V call is TRBV7-9, the J call TRBJ2-1; D ambiguous. The CDR3 totals 10 residues. Germline CDR1 reads SEHNR; CDR2 reads FQNEAQ (reference sequence). V shed 0 bases and J shed 9 bases, with 0 bases lying between them. The CDR3, as DNA: TGTGCCAGCAGCTTAGCTGAGCAGTTCTTC. Translated, it gives CASSLAEQFF.

The chain links TRBV20-1 to TRBJ2-1; 11 nucleotides match TRBD2. The trim removed 2 bases at V and 6 bases at J, leaving 12 bases unmatched. Germline V gene sequence: CDR1 DFQATT, CDR2 SNEGSKA (reference sequence). The CDR3 sequence is 17 residues long. CDR3 region: CSARSPASGRWGNEQFF. The CDR3, as DNA: TGCAGTGCTAGATCCCCGGCTAGCGGGAGGTGGGGCAATGAGCAGTTCTTC.

This clonotype came up a few times. This sequence joins TRBV9 and TRBJ2-7; no clear D. This CDR3 region has 14 residues. CDR1 and CDR2 from the germline V gene are SGDLS and YYNGEE. With 3 bases removed from V and 5 bases from J, the gap between germline ends came to 15 bases. The CDR3 DNA sequence: TGTGCCAGCAGCGCCTTGGGCTCTGCCCACGAGCAGTACTTC. As protein: CASSALGSAHEQYF.

This clonotype was counted ten times or more. The chain links TRBV11-2 to TRBJ1-5; 8 bases are a match to TRBD1. In germline, CDR1 is SGHAT, CDR2 FQNNGV. The CDR3 contains 17 residues. J lost 4 bases, V lost 1 base, and 9 bases had no gene match. This chain's CDR3 is CASSLGDRTGRNQPQHF. The CDR3 DNA reads as TGTGCCAGCAGCTTAGGGGATAGGACAGGGCGGAATCAGCCCCAGCATTTT.

The rearrangement joins TRBV5-1 to TRBJ1-1; TRBD1 is a possible D gene (6 bases). Trimming cost V 1 base and J 5 bases, with 21 bases left between them. The germline gives CDR1 SGHRS, CDR2 YFSETQ. The length of the CDR3 is 17 residues. The CDR3 DNA follows: TGCGCCAGCAGCTTGCCGCGGGGGGCAAGCGGCGAAACTGAAGCTTTCTTT. Its translation is CASSLPRGASGETEAFF.

This clonotype was recorded a few times. The chain links TRBV19 to TRBJ1-2; D is unclear. The V and J ends lost 3 bases and 5 bases respectively, with 19 bases between them. From germline, CDR1 is LNHDA and CDR2 SQIVND (reference sequence). The CDR3 runs 16 residues. The CDR3 loop reads CASSMFIALGEYGYTF. The DNA of the CDR3 is TGTGCCAGTAGTATGTTCATAGCCCTCGGAGAATATGGCTACACCTTC.

Notes on this clonotype: This may come from a read error, since a much larger clone is one base off. The chain uses TRBV20-1 and TRBJ2-5; D assignment may be TRBD1 or TRBD2 (5 bases each). Germline-derived CDR1 and CDR2 are DFQATT and SNEGSKA (reference sequence). V was trimmed by 0 bases and J by 5 bases, leaving 13 bases between them. This CDR3 has 14 residues. The DNA for the CDR3 is TGCAGTGCTAGAGATTTAAGGTGGGACGAGACCCAGTACTTC. Encoded protein: CSARDLRWDETQYF.

This clonotype has at least ten counts. V and J are TRBV7-3 and TRBJ2-5; maybe TRBD2 (6 bases). V lost 8 bases to trimming and J lost 1 base, with 11 bases between them. The CDR3 has 13 amino acids. Germline loops: CDR1 SGHTA, CDR2 FQGTGA. The CDR3 spells CASLTSSQETQYF. The CDR3 bases are TGTGCCAGCCTAACTAGCAGCCAAGAGACCCAGTACTTC.

The chain links TRBV2 to TRBJ1-2; no clear D gene. Trimming took off 6 bases at V and 0 bases at J, with 11 bases between the two ends. The length of the CDR3 is 14 residues. Germline CDR1 SNHLY, CDR2 FYNNEI. The CDR3 here is CASRADMTNYGYTF. The CDR3 nucleotides read TGTGCCAGCAGGGCCGACATGACTAACTATGGCTACACCTTC.

The chain links TRBV11-2 to TRBJ2-3; D is possibly TRBD2 (5 bases). Germline V gene data show CDR1 as SGHAT and CDR2 as FQNNGV. The CDR3 is 15 residues long. V was trimmed by 0 bases and J by 2 bases, leaving 9 bases between them. This CDR3 is CASSLEGSLTDTQYF. CDR3 sequence (DNA): TGTGCCAGCAGCTTAGAGGGGAGCCTCACAGATACGCAGTATTTT.

A few counts support this clonotype. This chain connects TRBV29-1 to TRBJ2-5, with TRBD2 as a possible D gene (5 bases). The CDR3 is 12 amino acids. Per germline, CDR1 SQVTM and CDR2 ANQGSEA. The V and J ends lost 4 bases and 1 base respectively, with 7 bases between them. The CDR3 nucleotides are TGCAGCGTTGTCGGGATCCAAGAGACCCAGTACTTC. As protein: CSVVGIQETQYF. The full variable domain, completed using reference TRBV29-1 and TRBJ2-5, is SAVISQKPSRDICQRGTSLTIQCQVDSQVTMMFWYRQQPGQSLTLIATANQGSEATYESGFVIDKFPISRPNLTFSTLTVSNMSPEDSSIYLCSVVGIQETQYFGPGTRLLVL.

Of note for this clonotype: Just one base apart from a much larger clone, this may be a read error. The chain has TRBV28 and TRBJ1-5; D is uncertain. This CDR3 has 12 residues. V lost 10 bases and J lost 2, with 9 bases in between. CDR1 is MDHEN, CDR2 SYDVKM, per germline. CDR3 protein: CATTAGNQPQHF. In nucleotides, the CDR3 is TGTGCCACCACAGCAGGCAATCAGCCCCAGCATTTT.

This sequence joins TRBV7-8 and TRBJ2-2; the D is unclear. Deletions cut 1 base from V and 8 bases from J, with 5 bases between. This CDR3 has 12 amino acids. Germline loops: CDR1 SGHVS, CDR2 FQNEAQ. This CDR3 is CASSLDYGELFF. The CDR3 coding sequence is TGTGCCAGCAGCTTAGATTATGGGGAGCTGTTTTTT.

Notes on this clonotype: This sequence may be a read error, since a much larger clone differs from it by one base. The chain employs TRBV29-1 and TRBJ2-2; D is undetermined. The V end was cut by 4 bases, the J end by 4 bases, with 1 base between. This CDR3 contains 10 residues. The germline gives CDR1 SQVTM, CDR2 ANQGSEA. The CDR3 region is CSVGTGELFF. The CDR3 coding sequence is TGCAGCGTTGGCACCGGGGAGCTGTTTTTT.

The chain is built from TRBV12-3 or TRBV12-4 and TRBJ2-7; TRBD2 matches at 9 bases. The CDR3 contains 14 residues. V dropped 3 bases and J dropped 8; count of bases not matched to a gene: 8. The CDR3 region has the DNA TGTGCCAGCAGTTTTGGGGGCGGGAGGGACAAGCAGTACTTC. It yields the protein CASSFGGGRDKQYF.

The rearrangement links TRBV29-1 to TRBJ1-4; a possible D gene is TRBD1 (6 bases). Trimming left V 1 base short and J 5 bases short, with 14 bases between. This CDR3 is 15 amino acids long. Germline-derived CDR1 and CDR2 are SQVTM and ANQGSEA. The CDR3 is CSVEGGRGANEKLFF. The CDR3 DNA reads TGCAGCGTTGAAGGAGGTCGGGGGGCGAATGAAAAACTGTTTTTT.